This paragraph reports one T cell receptor (beta chain). The antigen is unknown. The junction had 6 bases not matched to a gene; V was cut back by 2 bases and J by 4 bases. The CDR3 length is 16 residues. CDR1 is MNHEY, CDR2 SVGAGI, per germline. This sample stems from a study of lymphopenia after photon versus proton radiotherapy. Overall study findings and caveats: Relative stability marked proton patients; photon patients lost diversity and naive cells. Authors raise, but do not show, better survival with proton therapy.

The table came from immunoSEQ multiplex PCR; TCRdb's copy has only in-frame clones and leaves some out. The sample contains over 25,000 clones, over 70% of which appear only once. The starting material was peripheral blood, obtained from a patient treated with proton-based radiotherapy. This receptor was obtained from a woman in her seventies with pancreatic cancer. The gene calls are TRBV6-5 and TRBJ1-2, with 11 bases matching TRBD1. The CDR3 here is CASSYGQGARGYGYTF. In DNA form, the CDR3 reads TGTGCCAGCAGTTACGGACAGGGGGCGCGGGGCTATGGCTACACCTTC.